These 13 T cell receptor beta chains were all obtained from the same sample, sequenced in a study of cytomegalovirus exposure and HLA in healthy donors. The PCR had 60 Vbeta and 13 Jbeta primers. Profiled with immunoSEQ multiplex PCR; TCRdb holds only in-frame clones, not every one. The sample holds around 100,000 clones, 78% seen once. The sequenced sample was PBMCs. The receptor set was obtained from a woman aged 40 to 49 in good health and CMV-seronegative.

The chain is built from TRBV5-1 and TRBJ1-1; 8 bases agree with TRBD1. Per the germline V gene, CDR1 is SGHRS and CDR2 is YFSETQ. The junction had 13 bases not matched to a gene; V was cut back by 5 bases and J by 1 base. The CDR3 has 17 residues. CDR3 coding DNA: TGCGCCAGCAGGGTGGGGGCGACAGGGGCCGGGAACACTGAAGCTTTCTTT. This encodes CASRVGATGAGNTEAFF. Supplemented by reference TRBV5-1 and TRBJ1-1, the full variable domain reads KAGVTQTPRYLIKTRGQQVTLSCSPISGHRSVSWYQQTPGQGLQFLFEYFSETQRNKGNFPGRFSGRQFSNSRSEMNVSTLELGDSALYLCASRVGATGAGNTEAFFGQGTRLTVV.

This sequence joins TRBV10-2 and TRBJ2-7; the D gene is possibly TRBD2 (6 bases). Deletions cut 6 bases from V and 6 bases from J, with 12 bases between. Germline CDR1 reads WSHSY; CDR2 reads SAAADI. This CDR3 comprises 12 residues. The CDR3 DNA reads as TGCGCCAGCAGCACCGGGGGTAGCGAGCAGTACTTC. It codes for CASSTGGSEQYF.

The V call is TRBV29-1, the J call TRBJ2-2; 10 bases agree with TRBD2. The CDR3 has 14 residues. CDR1 SQVTM and CDR2 ANQGSEA come from the germline V gene. Unmatched junction bases numbered 5, after V lost 6 bases and J lost 4 bases. The CDR3 sequence is CSVTLAGITGELFF. CDR3 coding DNA: TGCAGCGTGACACTAGCGGGGATCACCGGGGAGCTGTTTTTT.

V is TRBV28 and J is TRBJ1-5; TRBD1 aligns across 8 bases. After removal of 3 bases from V and 0 bases from J, the junction contained 10 bases not matched to a gene. The germline V gene has CDR1 MDHEN and CDR2 SYDVKM. The CDR3 runs 18 residues. The CDR3 sequence is CASSFVGQVFYSNQPQHF. The DNA of the CDR3 is TGTGCCAGCAGTTTTGTGGGACAGGTTTTTTATAGCAATCAGCCCCAGCATTTT. The complete variable domain, with remaining parts taken from reference TRBV28 and TRBJ1-5, reads DVKVTQSSRYLVKRTGEKVFLECVQDMDHENMFWYRQDPGLGLRLIYFSYDVKMKEKGDIPEGYSVSREKKERFSLILESASTNQTSMYLCASSFVGQVFYSNQPQHFGDGTRLSIL.

This chain joins TRBV11-3 and TRBJ2-7; D may be TRBD1 (5 bases). CDR3 length equals 14 residues. V shed 2 bases and J shed 4 bases, with 12 bases lying between them. The germline V gene has CDR1 SGHNT and CDR2 YENEEA. The CDR3 protein is CASSLLFREYEQYF. The CDR3 DNA is TGTGCCAGCAGCTTATTGTTCAGGGAATACGAGCAGTACTTC.

V and J are TRBV28 and TRBJ1-3, with D uncertain. Trimming pared 8 bases from V and 0 bases from J, leaving 14 bases between. Germline CDR1 is MDHEN and CDR2 is SYDVKM. The CDR3 has 15 residues. Written as DNA, the CDR3 is TGTGCCAGCCTCAGAGGAGCCTCCTCTGGAAACACCATATATTTT. As protein: CASLRGASSGNTIYF.

J is TRBJ1-4 and V is TRBV7-2; D is unresolved. The V gene's germline CDR1 is SGHTA and CDR2 FQGNSA. The CDR3 is 14 residues long. Between the trimmed V and J ends, which lost 8 bases and 6 bases, there was a span of 16 bases. This CDR3 is CASARLTKDEKLFF. CDR3 nucleotides: TGTGCCAGCGCCCGGCTTACTAAGGATGAAAAACTGTTTTTT.

The genes are TRBV28 and TRBJ1-2; perhaps TRBD1 as D (6 bases). The CDR3 loop spans 13 amino acids. Germline lookup yields CDR1 MDHEN and CDR2 SYDVKM. V lost 6 bases and J lost 8, with 16 bases in between. CDR3 residues: CASSSHRERGYTF. CDR3 bases: TGTGCCAGCAGCTCCCACAGGGAGAGGGGCTACACCTTC.

The chain combines TRBV11-2 with TRBJ2-2, with 9 bases that match TRBD2. The CDR3 runs 16 residues. Per germline, CDR1 SGHAT and CDR2 FQNNGV. V gave up 5 bases and J gave up 6 bases; unmatched junction bases: 10. The CDR3 bases are TGTGCCAGCAGCCTCGTCATCAGCGGGAGGTCCGGGGAGCTGTTTTTT. It yields the protein CASSLVISGRSGELFF.

In this sample, this clone turned up a few times. This CDR3 is CASPASVYSYEQYF. The CDR3 DNA reads as TGTGCCAGCCCAGCTAGCGTTTACTCCTACGAGCAGTACTTC. The chain is built from TRBV27 and TRBJ2-7; TRBD2 is a possible D gene (6 bases). This CDR3 has 14 amino acids. The ends were cut back, 8 bases at V and 0 bases at J, with 14 bases in the middle. Germline V CDR1 and CDR2: MNHEY, SMNVEV (reference sequence).

The CDR3 DNA is TGTGCCAGCAGGGCCCGACTCAGGGGGGATGAGCAGTTCTTC. This encodes CASRARLRGDEQFF. The V and J genes are TRBV13 and TRBJ2-1, with D possibly matching TRBD1 (7 bases). The germline gives CDR1 PRHDT, CDR2 FYEKMQ (reference sequence). The CDR3 has 14 residues. Trimming shortened V by 6 bases and J by 8 bases, and 17 bases separated the two germline ends.

This clone showed up just once. The chain has TRBV5-1 and TRBJ2-7; D may be TRBD2 (6 bases). CDR1 and CDR2 from the germline V gene are SGHRS and YFSETQ. Trimming pared 0 bases from V and 3 bases from J, leaving 7 bases between. This CDR3 spans 13 amino acids. CDR3 protein: CASSLVGGYEQYF. The CDR3 DNA is TGCGCCAGCAGCTTGGTGGGGGGCTACGAGCAGTACTTC.

The chain has TRBV27 and TRBJ2-7; 8 positions agree with TRBD1. The V segment lost 7 bases and the J segment 0 bases; nucleotides outside the gene matches: 11. Germline V lookup: CDR1 MNHEY, CDR2 SMNVEV (reference sequence). This CDR3 has 16 amino acids. This CDR3 reads CASKWGSGGPSYEQYF. The CDR3 DNA reads as TGTGCCAGCAAGTGGGGATCAGGGGGCCCCTCCTACGAGCAGTACTTC.